This T cell receptor beta chain was captured in a study of Graves' ophthalmopathy and Graves' hyperthyroidism. Amplification of the TCR beta CDR3 regions used RNA transcripts (as template). The authors performed first-round RT-PCR with HTBI primers and then a second-round multiplex PCR. TCRdb fed the multiplex PCR reads into MiXCR, producing one record per CDR3 protein. The profile shows around 1,200,000 distinct CDR3 sequences, 35% to 45% of them singletons. The CDR3 consists of 14 residues. V gave up 5 bases and J gave up 2 bases, with 13 bases separating them. Germline CDR1 MNHEY, CDR2 SMNVEV (reference sequence). Study-level results: Detection in blood was also observed for most expanded thyroid clonotypes above 0.001 frequency. Ophthalmopathy and stable hyperthyroidism were discriminated by a 13-signature model, with 85% to 90% sensitivity and about 84% specificity.

The authors diagnosed from clinical symptoms, serum thyroxine, TRAb, thyroid ultrasound and orbital computed tomography. A few counts support this clonotype. Antigen specificity is unknown. The chain carries TRBV27 and TRBJ2-7; tentatively, D is TRBD2 (5 bases). This receptor was taken from an adult man with Graves' hyperthyroidism. Sequencing was performed on peripheral blood or thyroid tissue (not recorded which). The CDR3 loop reads CASSPGGTTYEQYF. The DNA of the CDR3 is TGTGCCAGCAGTCCCGGAGGTACTACCTACGAGCAGTACTTC.